This paragraph covers one TCR beta chain sequence. This sample stems from a study of lymphopenia after photon versus proton radiotherapy. Here immunoSEQ multiplex PCR was the method, and the copy in TCRdb shows in-frame clones only, minus some. The sample consists of about 16,000 clones, approximately 91% of them appearing once. The sequences come from peripheral blood, collected from a patient treated with proton-based radiotherapy. The origin of this receptor is a woman aged 55-70 years with cholangiocarcinoma. Some clones in this sample may be carry-over from other donors' samples.

The CDR3 sequence: CARFSGVTVEQFF. The DNA of the CDR3 is TGTGCCAGGTTTAGCGGGGTGACGGTTGAGCAGTTCTTC. V is TRBV27 and J is TRBJ2-1; 8 bases map to TRBD2. Germline lookup yields CDR1 MNHEY and CDR2 SMNVEV (reference sequence). There are 13 residues in the CDR3. With 9 bases clipped from V and 9 bases from J, the junction kept 10 bases outside the gene matches.